The 6 T cell receptor beta chains listed next were all sequenced from one sample in a study of yellow fever vaccine responses in identical twins (dated by TCRdb to 2016 to 2018). The library was generated by RT-PCR. This sample was sequenced with an Illumina HiSeq 2500. The public reads were run again by TCRdb, first through fastp at Q25 and then through MiXCR, and only productive beta chains were kept. Each entry is one CDR3 protein sequence, shown with its most common DNA and genes. The sample records about 10,000 distinct CDR3 sequences, over 65% of which are singletons. Of the sample, approximately 2% is held by the ten largest clones. Sequences were derived from T cells from blood (PBMCs), unsorted or a sorted subset (not recorded which), sampled before or after yellow fever vaccination (not recorded which). The source is a woman aged 18-29 years who received the yellow fever vaccine. Donor details come from another sample of the same person, matched by shared clones.

This clonotype was counted a few times. The chain joins TRBV29-1 to TRBJ1-1; the D gene is possibly TRBD1 (6 bases). Germline assignment: CDR1 SQVTM and CDR2 ANQGSEA. V dropped 7 bases and J dropped 6 bases, with 12 bases sitting between them. The CDR3 sequence is 11 residues long. Here the CDR3 DNA reads TGCAGCGGAACAGGGCCTTCTGAAGCTTTCTTT. It specifies CSGTGPSEAFF.

The rearrangement joins TRBV20-1 to TRBJ2-4; 7 bases fit TRBD2. The CDR3 covers 13 residues. Per germline, CDR1 DFQATT and CDR2 SNEGSKA (reference sequence). CDR3 DNA: TGCAGCGCTGGGGAGGGTGCCAGTAACATTCAGTACTTC. Amino acids: CSAGEGASNIQYF.

This clonotype was found a few times. This chain connects TRBV6-1 to TRBJ1-2, with no clear D. Trimming took 2 bases from V and 6 from J, leaving 10 bases between them. Germline lookup yields CDR1 MNHNS and CDR2 SASEGT. This CDR3 is built from 13 residues. The CDR3 nucleotides are TGTGCCAGCAGTGAACGTAACAGTCATGGCTACACCTTC. It encodes CASSERNSHGYTF.

This sequence joins TRBV7-1 and TRBJ2-2, with D uncertain. TRBV7-1 qualifies as an ORF whose function is uncertain. V lost 1 base to trimming and J lost 2 bases, with 20 bases between them. The CDR3 is 19 residues long. The CDR3 reads CASSSEYGTGRFNTGELFF. The DNA for the CDR3 is TGTGCCAGCAGCTCAGAATACGGAACGGGCAGGTTCAACACCGGGGAGCTGTTTTTT.

The rearrangement links TRBV6-5 to TRBJ1-2, with a tentative D call TRBD1 (6 bases). V gave up 4 bases and J gave up 6 bases, with 12 bases separating them. This CDR3 spans 13 amino acids. Germline V lookup: CDR1 MNHEY, CDR2 SVGAGI. CDR3 DNA: TGTGCCAGCAGTTCCGGGACAAAGAATGGCTACACCTTC. Its translation is CASSSGTKNGYTF.

A few counts support this clonotype. The rearrangement links TRBV18 to TRBJ1-5; possibly TRBD1 for D (6 bases). Germline assignment: CDR1 KGHSH and CDR2 LQKENI. The CDR3 has 17 residues. Trimming took off 6 bases at V and 6 bases at J, with 24 bases between the two ends. The CDR3 region is CASSHRSILTGSQPQHF. The CDR3 DNA is TGTGCCAGCTCCCACCGTTCGATCTTAACAGGGAGTCAGCCCCAGCATTTT. Full variable domain (remainder filled in from reference TRBV18 and TRBJ1-5): NAGVMQNPRHLVRRRGQEARLRCSPMKGHSHVYWYRQLPEEGLKFMVYLQKENIIDESGMPKERFSAEFPKEGPSILRIQQVVRGDSAAYFCASSHRSILTGSQPQHFGDGTRLSIL.